This T cell receptor beta chain is drawn from a study of cytomegalovirus exposure and HLA in healthy donors. Study details: There were roughly 80 million unique TCRs (from HLA-typed donors) in an early data release. Study outcomes and limitations: Across donors, sequencing depth was assumed by presence/absence analyses to be roughly uniform. A likely sequencing artifact accounted for one observed cluster of highly shared sequence variants. The study put 150 to 200 TCR beta chains on its list as cytomegalovirus-associated.

The CDR3 consists of 13 residues. CDR1 SGHAT and CDR2 FQDESV come from the germline V gene (reference sequence). To note about this clone: Antigen: not known.

PCR amplification relied on 60 Vbeta primers (plus 13 Jbeta primers). The table came from immunoSEQ multiplex PCR; TCRdb's copy has only in-frame clones and leaves some out. The sample table sets out roughly 40,000 clones. Sequencing was done on a sample of PBMCs. This clonotype was obtained from a man in his forties in good health and CMV-seropositive. The genes are TRBV11-1 and TRBJ2-5; D might be TRBD2 (6 bases). The better agreement between TRBJ2-7 and the DNA end casts doubt on the J call. CDR3 sequence reads: CASSLGLAYEQYF. As DNA, the CDR3 is TGTGCCAGCAGCTTAGGACTAGCCTACGAGCAGTACTTC.